This T cell receptor (beta chain) comes out of a study of T cell responses to AZD1222 COVID-19 vaccine. The CDR3 totals 15 residues. Germline-derived CDR1 and CDR2 are SGHDT and YYEEEE. V gave up 2 bases and J gave up 7 bases; unmatched junction bases: 7. Findings and limits, study-wide: Two AZD1222 administrations were followed by greater Spike-specific TCR breadth and depth.

The repertoire was sequenced with immunoSEQ multiplex PCR; TCRdb's copy has only in-frame clones and lacks some. The sample shows 130,000 or so clones, about 90% of them seen only once. Of note for this clone: What it binds is unknown.

The receptor comes from an adult who received the MenACWY meningococcal vaccine as a control. The source material was peripheral blood, sampled 28 days after the second dose of the MenACWY control vaccine. V usage is TRBV5-6 and J usage is TRBJ2-7, with 12 positions matching TRBD2. The CDR3, as DNA: TGTGCCAGCAGCTTAGGACTAGCGGGGTCCCTAGAGCAGTACTTC. Residues: CASSLGLAGSLEQYF.